This T cell receptor beta chain was observed in a study of response to subunit inactivated influenza vaccine. Findings of the study overall: With each seasonal influenza vaccination, the authors suggested, few new T cells are recruited.

Per germline, CDR1 DFQATT and CDR2 SNEGSKA (reference sequence). The CDR3 runs 13 residues. The V end was cut by 3 bases, the J end by 6 bases, with 11 bases between. TCRdb used MiXCR to reprocess the RT-PCR reads, holding one entry per CDR3 protein. The sample has 700,000 to 800,000 distinct CDR3 sequences; under 20% are singletons. Details on this clonotype: What it binds is unknown.

This sequence originates from a man over 45 who received an inactivated influenza vaccine. V and J are TRBV20-1 and TRBJ2-2; D perhaps matches TRBD2 (5 bases). Here the sequenced sample was PBMCs from blood, taken approximately 5 days after vaccination. CDR3 sequence: CSASIPGSGELFF. The DNA for the CDR3 is TGCAGTGCTAGTATCCCGGGGTCCGGGGAGCTGTTTTTT.